This T cell receptor (beta chain) came from a study of blood T cells in healthy people across ages. For the study at large: With template switching, about one barcoded beta molecule was captured per two T cells.

Trimming shortened V by 1 base and J by 2 bases, and 10 bases separated the two germline ends. This CDR3 region has 15 residues. With a J-beta primer mix and a sample-barcoded 5' primer, a second PCR ran roughly 6 to 11 cycles. At least 2.5 million CDR3-containing paired-end reads were obtained per sample. TCRdb fed the 5' RACE reads into MiXCR, producing one record per CDR3 protein. The repertoire holds roughly 1,700,000 distinct CDR3 sequences, about 28% seen once, with 7% to 9% in the top ten. The receptor was isolated from a woman in her twenties or thirties in good health. V is TRBV12-3 or TRBV12-4 and J is TRBJ2-3, with no clear D. Sequenced input: blood. CDR3 region: CASSLGPLATDTQYF. DNA for the CDR3: TGTGCCAGCAGTTTAGGGCCGCTGGCCACAGATACGCAGTATTTT.